This entry lists 2 T cell receptor beta chains sequenced from one sample in a study of radiation and T cells in renal cell carcinoma. The assay was immunoSEQ multiplex PCR, and TCRdb's table has in-frame clones only and misses some. The sample contains about 83,000 clones, over 80% of which appear only once. The time point was: blood 4 weeks post-SBRT, at nephrectomy. The treatment denotes: 15 Gy SBRT to primary tumor, nephrectomy 4 weeks later. Here the sequenced sample was blood, taken from a patient whose treatment included radiotherapy and nephrectomy. These receptor sequences come from an older woman with renal cell carcinoma.

The V gene is TRBV7-8, the J gene TRBJ2-7; TRBD1 agrees at 8 bases. The CDR3 extends over 14 amino acids. V was clipped by 4 bases and J by 2 bases; unmatched bases: 4. Germline CDR1 and CDR2: SGHVS and FQNEAQ. The CDR3 reads CASSSRQGTYEQYF. In DNA form, the CDR3 reads TGTGCCAGCAGCTCGAGACAGGGGACCTACGAGCAGTACTTC. Together with reference TRBV7-8 and TRBJ2-7, the CDR3 gives the full variable domain: GAGVSQSPRYKVAKRGQDVALRCDPISGHVSLFWYQQALGQGPEFLTYFQNEAQLDKSGLPSDRFFAERPEGSVSTLKIQRTQQEDSAVYLCASSSRQGTYEQYFGPGTRLTVT.

This clone has just one count. The chain employs TRBV19 and TRBJ1-6; unclear D gene. V was clipped by 3 bases and J by 8 bases, with 14 bases between them. CDR3 length: 15 amino acids. The V gene's germline CDR1 is LNHDA and CDR2 SQIVND (reference sequence). The CDR3 DNA sequence: TGTGCCAGTAGTATCGACGTGAAGGGATATTCACCCCTCCACTTT. It translates to CASSIDVKGYSPLHF.